The present T cell receptor (beta chain) was sequenced within a study of molecular identifiers for immune sequencing clone quantification. Regarding the study as a whole: In naive cells, under 1% of molecules belonged to clones above 20 RNA copies, against over 98% in effector cells.

Previously described methods and listed TCR primers were employed for the bulk TCR libraries. TCRdb re-called the PCR reads through MiXCR, storing one row per CDR3 protein. The table lists 350,000 or so distinct CDR3 sequences, about a fifth of them singletons, with about 0.79% in the top ten. Naive CD8 library inputs spanned roughly 17,000 to 1,100,000 sorted cells and 10%, 30% or 50% RNA. The CDR3 has 15 residues. Germline V gene lookup returns CDR1 MNHEY and CDR2 SMNVEV (reference sequence). J gave up 8 bases and V 1 base, and 3 bases lay outside the gene matches. This clonotype showed up many times. Antigen unknown.

The sequenced sample consisted of naive CD8+ T cells from blood, with Jurkat cell RNA spiked in. The subset was: FACS-sorted CD8+CD4-CCR7+CD45RA+ naive T cells. This sequence joins TRBV27 and TRBJ1-4, with 11 bases fitting TRBD1. The origin of this receptor is a human donor in good health. Some libraries in this study had Jurkat cell RNA spiked in. The CDR3 DNA is TGTGCCAGCAGTTTATACCGGGACAGGGGGGAAAAACTGTTTTTT. Its protein product is CASSLYRDRGEKLFF.